A single sample is the source of the 16 T cell receptor beta chains below, sequenced in a study of CXCR3-negative and CXCR3-positive naive CD8 T cells. These receptors' targets are unknown. All TRB cDNA libraries came from 5' RACE performed with UMI labels. TCRdb reprocessed the 5' RACE reads; each CDR3 protein has one entry and no DNA is given. The repertoire table contains 150,000 or so distinct CDR3 sequences. Findings and limits, study-wide: CXCR3-positive naive cells carried more hydrophobic TRB CDR3s than CXCR3-negative ones.

Sequencing was carried out using naive CXCR3+ CD8+ T cells from blood. As for subset: CD45RO-CCR7+CD27+CD95- naive CD8+ T cells expressing CXCR3 (TNR3+). The receptors stem from a human donor in good health. Some clones in this sample may be carry-over from other donors' samples.

This chain uses TRBV20-1 with TRBJ2-1; TCRdb's D call of TRBD2 is untestable without DNA. The CDR3 is 13 residues long. Germline CDR1 is DFQATT and CDR2 is SNEGSKA (reference sequence). CDR3 in amino acids: CSARVGGINEQFF.

J is TRBJ2-2 and V is TRBV10-2. CDR1 WSHSY and CDR2 SAAADI come from the germline V gene. This CDR3 has 13 residues. The CDR3 loop is CASSDYPTGELFF.

This chain joins TRBV5-5 and TRBJ2-7; checking the TCRdb D call of TRBD1 is not possible without DNA. The V gene's germline CDR1 is SGHKS and CDR2 YYEKEE (reference sequence). The CDR3 contains 13 residues. This chain's CDR3 is CASSLTGINEQYF.

The rearrangement links TRBV4-2 to TRBJ1-2; without DNA, the TCRdb call of TRBD1 cannot be checked. The CDR3 loop spans 16 amino acids. Germline lookup yields CDR1 LGHNA and CDR2 YNFKEQ. CDR3 sequence: CASSQVQGEPNYGYTF.

The chain uses TRBV29-1 and TRBJ2-1; TCRdb calls TRBD2, which cannot be checked without DNA. The CDR3 has 16 residues. Germline CDR1 is SQVTM and CDR2 is ANQGSEA. The CDR3 reads CSVEGPVPFSYNEQFF.

The chain recombines TRBV27 with TRBJ1-1; TCRdb's D gene call, TRBD1, goes unchecked for lack of DNA. The V gene's germline CDR1 is MNHEY and CDR2 SMNVEV (reference sequence). The CDR3 runs 14 residues. This chain's CDR3 is CASRERGGYTEAFF.

V and J are TRBV19 and TRBJ1-6. Per germline, CDR1 LNHDA and CDR2 SQIVND (reference sequence). This CDR3 has 12 residues. CDR3 in amino acids: CASSAYNSPLHF.

V usage is TRBV28 and J usage is TRBJ1-1; there is no DNA to check the TCRdb D call of TRBD1. The CDR3 is made up of 15 amino acids. Per the germline V gene, CDR1 is MDHEN and CDR2 is SYDVKM. CDR3 region: CASTLGRGMNTEAFF.

The V gene is TRBV21-1, the J gene TRBJ1-2; TCRdb names TRBD1, which stays unverified in the absence of DNA. TRBV21-1 has pseudogene status. The CDR3 runs 17 residues. This CDR3 is CASSKARTLDKYYGYTF.

The rearrangement uses TRBV29-1 and TRBJ2-6; TCRdb gives TRBD1 as the D gene, but with no DNA this cannot be confirmed. Per germline, CDR1 SQVTM and CDR2 ANQGSEA. CDR3 length equals 19 residues. CDR3 amino acids: CSVVVGPGQGESGANVLTF.

The V and J genes are TRBV12-5 and TRBJ1-2; the TRBD1 assignment by TCRdb is unverifiable without DNA. The CDR3 is 16 residues long. Germline V gene lookup returns CDR1 LGHNT and CDR2 FRNRAP. CDR3 sequence reads: CASGLATGVSNYGYTF.

The chain couples TRBV29-1 to TRBJ1-5; TCRdb lists TRBD1, though no DNA is available to test this call. There are 14 residues in the CDR3. Germline V CDR1 and CDR2: SQVTM, ANQGSEA. The CDR3 region is CSVRQGLSNQPQHF.

The chain carries TRBV4-1 and TRBJ1-2; the TCRdb D gene call, TRBD1, has no DNA to confirm it. Germline CDR1 is MGHRA and CDR2 is YSYEKL. The CDR3 runs to 17 residues. The CDR3 spells CASSQGGGTGPNYGYTF.

The CDR3 is CASSHGTGEGYEQYF. The chain links TRBV4-2 to TRBJ2-7; TCRdb's D call, TRBD1, is unchecked because there is no DNA. Per the germline V gene, CDR1 is LGHNA and CDR2 is YNFKEQ. The CDR3 runs to 15 residues.

The V gene is TRBV5-1, the J gene TRBJ2-1; there is no DNA to check the TCRdb D call of TRBD2. Germline CDR1 is SGHRS and CDR2 is YFSETQ. The CDR3 spans 16 residues. The CDR3 sequence is CASRDGLAGGLYEQFF.

The chain is built from TRBV19 and TRBJ2-7; no DNA is available, so the TRBD1 call from TCRdb remains unchecked. Germline loops: CDR1 LNHDA, CDR2 SQIVND (reference sequence). The CDR3 has 13 amino acids. The CDR3 reads CASSRTGAYEQYF.